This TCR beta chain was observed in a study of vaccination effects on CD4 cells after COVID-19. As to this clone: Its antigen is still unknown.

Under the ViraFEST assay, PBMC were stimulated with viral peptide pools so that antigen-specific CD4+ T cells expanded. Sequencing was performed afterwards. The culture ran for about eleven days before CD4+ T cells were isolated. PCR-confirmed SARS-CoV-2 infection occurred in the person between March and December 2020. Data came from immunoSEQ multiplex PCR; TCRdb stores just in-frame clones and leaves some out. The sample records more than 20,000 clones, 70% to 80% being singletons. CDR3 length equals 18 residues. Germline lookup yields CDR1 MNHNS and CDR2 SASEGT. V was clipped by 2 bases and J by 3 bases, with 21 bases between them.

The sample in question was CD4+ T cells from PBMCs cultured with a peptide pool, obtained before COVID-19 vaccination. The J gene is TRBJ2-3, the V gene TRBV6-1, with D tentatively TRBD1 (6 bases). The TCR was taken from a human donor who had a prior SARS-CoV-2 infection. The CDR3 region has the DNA TGTGCCAGCAGTGAACGCCCTTCAGGGGTAGGGGAGACAGATACGCAGTATTTT. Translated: CASSERPSGVGETDTQYF.